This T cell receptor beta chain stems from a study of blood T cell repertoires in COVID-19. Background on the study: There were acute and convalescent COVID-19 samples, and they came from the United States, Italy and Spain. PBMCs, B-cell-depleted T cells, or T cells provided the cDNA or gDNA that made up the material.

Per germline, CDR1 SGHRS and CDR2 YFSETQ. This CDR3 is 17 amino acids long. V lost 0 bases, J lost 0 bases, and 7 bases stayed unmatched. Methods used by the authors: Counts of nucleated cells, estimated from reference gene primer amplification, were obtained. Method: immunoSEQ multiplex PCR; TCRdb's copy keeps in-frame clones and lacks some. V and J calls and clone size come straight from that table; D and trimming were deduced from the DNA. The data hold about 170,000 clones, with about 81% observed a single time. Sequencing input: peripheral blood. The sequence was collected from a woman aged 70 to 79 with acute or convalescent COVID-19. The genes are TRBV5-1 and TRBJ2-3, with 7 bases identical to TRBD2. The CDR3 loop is CASSLGSLAASTDTQYF. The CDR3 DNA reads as TGCGCCAGCAGCTTGGGTTCGCTAGCGGCTAGCACAGATACGCAGTATTTT.